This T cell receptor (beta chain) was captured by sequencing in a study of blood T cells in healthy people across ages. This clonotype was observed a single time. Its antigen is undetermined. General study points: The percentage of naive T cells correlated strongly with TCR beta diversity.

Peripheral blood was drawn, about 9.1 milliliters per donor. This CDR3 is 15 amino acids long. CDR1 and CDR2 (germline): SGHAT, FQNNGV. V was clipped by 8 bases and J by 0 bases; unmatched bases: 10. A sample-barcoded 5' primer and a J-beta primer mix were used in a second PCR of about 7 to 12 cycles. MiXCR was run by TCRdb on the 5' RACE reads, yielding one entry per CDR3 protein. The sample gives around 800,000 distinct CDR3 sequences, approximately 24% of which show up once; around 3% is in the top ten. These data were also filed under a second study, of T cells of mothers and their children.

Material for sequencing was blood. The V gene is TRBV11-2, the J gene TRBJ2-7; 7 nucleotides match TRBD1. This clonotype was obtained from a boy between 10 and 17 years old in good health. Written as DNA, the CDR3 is TGTGCCAGCCACAGGGGCGCTGAAAGCTCCTACGAGCAGTACTTC. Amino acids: CASHRGAESSYEQYF.